The 31 T cell receptor beta chains given below trace back to one sample, sequenced in a study of shared clonotypes between healthy human individuals. Data came from immunoSEQ multiplex PCR; TCRdb stores just in-frame clones and leaves some out. This repertoire shows some 500,000 clones, roughly 95% found once; its top ten account for 0.055% to 0.075%. The sequenced sample was naive CD4+ T cells sorted from blood. As for subset: CD45RA+ positively selected. Receptor source: a woman in her 30s in good health.

The rearrangement joins TRBV5-6 to TRBJ1-2; D is unresolved. The CDR3 runs 12 residues. Deletions cut 1 base from V and 7 bases from J, with 8 bases between. Germline CDR1 and CDR2: SGHDT and YYEEEE. The CDR3 bases are TGTGCCAGCAGCTTGTGGGGAAGTGGCTACACCTTC. Encoded protein: CASSLWGSGYTF.

V is TRBV28 and J is TRBJ1-3, with D hard to call. The V end lost 7 bases, the J end lost 3 bases, and 13 bases lay between the germline ends. This CDR3 comprises 14 residues. CDR1 is MDHEN, CDR2 SYDVKM, per germline. The CDR3 nucleotides read TGTGCCAGCACCAAAGAGACTCTTGGAAACACCATATATTTT. It is translated as CASTKETLGNTIYF.

The genes are TRBV2 and TRBJ2-7, with unresolved D. V gave up 3 bases and J gave up 6 bases, with 15 bases separating them. This CDR3 spans 14 amino acids. Per the germline V gene, CDR1 is SNHLY and CDR2 is FYNNEI. CDR3 protein: CASSEFQPRIEQYF. CDR3 sequence (DNA): TGTGCCAGCAGTGAGTTCCAGCCTAGAATCGAGCAGTACTTC.

The chain is built from TRBV7-2 and TRBJ1-5; D gene ambiguous. The V end lost 5 bases, the J end lost 4 bases, and 12 bases lay between the germline ends. Germline V gene lookup returns CDR1 SGHTA and CDR2 FQGNSA. The CDR3 contains 14 residues. The CDR3 spells CASSLRRANQPQHF. The CDR3 coding sequence is TGTGCCAGCAGCCTGCGACGGGCTAATCAGCCCCAGCATTTT.

This chain connects TRBV7-9 to TRBJ1-1; no reliable D call. The ends were cut back, 5 bases at V and 5 bases at J, with 15 bases in the middle. This CDR3 is 14 amino acids long. CDR1 and CDR2 (germline): SEHNR, FQNEAQ (reference sequence). DNA for the CDR3: TGTGCCAGCAGCGTTACTGGGAGTCATACTGAAGCTTTCTTT. It specifies CASSVTGSHTEAFF.

The V gene is TRBV29-1, the J gene TRBJ2-7, with TRBD2 identical over 10 bases. CDR3 length: 14 amino acids. Germline trimming cut 5 bases from V and 2 bases from J; bases unmatched to any gene: 6. Per the germline V gene, CDR1 is SQVTM and CDR2 is ANQGSEA. The CDR3 DNA is TGCAGCGTTCGACGGACTAGCGGAACCTACGAGCAGTACTTC. It translates to CSVRRTSGTYEQYF.

This clone was seen a single time. J is TRBJ2-1 and V is TRBV9, with D tentatively TRBD1 or TRBD2 (5 bases each). Germline V gene sequence: CDR1 SGDLS, CDR2 YYNGEE. CDR3 length equals 16 residues. V gave up 0 bases and J gave up 8 bases, with 18 bases separating them. The CDR3 region is CASSVAIGEIGDEQFF. For the CDR3, the DNA is TGTGCCAGCAGCGTAGCTATCGGGGAGATAGGGGATGAGCAGTTCTTC.

The chain employs TRBV28 and TRBJ2-4, with D unresolved. This CDR3 is 14 amino acids long. The germline gives CDR1 MDHEN, CDR2 SYDVKM. Trimming took 6 bases from V and 2 from J, leaving 11 bases between them. CDR3 nucleotides: TGTGCCAGCAGCCCATTCGAACCCAAAAACATTCAGTACTTC. Amino acid sequence: CASSPFEPKNIQYF. Using reference TRBV28 and TRBJ2-4 for the parts outside the CDR3, the full variable domain is DVKVTQSSRYLVKRTGEKVFLECVQDMDHENMFWYRQDPGLGLRLIYFSYDVKMKEKGDIPEGYSVSREKKERFSLILESASTNQTSMYLCASSPFEPKNIQYFGAGTRLSVL.

The chain has TRBV29-1 and TRBJ2-2; 10 bases are shared with TRBD2. Per germline, CDR1 SQVTM and CDR2 ANQGSEA. After removal of 4 bases from V and 1 base from J, the junction contained 0 bases not matched to a gene. CDR3 length equals 14 residues. The CDR3: CSVGTSGNTGELFF. The DNA for the CDR3 is TGCAGCGTTGGGACTAGCGGGAACACCGGGGAGCTGTTTTTT.

This chain joins TRBV4-2 and TRBJ2-1; D may be TRBD2 (5 bases). Per germline, CDR1 LGHNA and CDR2 YNFKEQ. The CDR3 runs 17 residues. The V end lost 0 bases, the J end lost 5 bases, and 17 bases lay between the germline ends. The CDR3 region is CASSQEASLVGDNEQFF. CDR3 nucleotides: TGTGCCAGCAGCCAAGAGGCTAGCTTGGTTGGGGACAATGAGCAGTTCTTC.

The V and J genes are TRBV19 and TRBJ2-3; TRBD2 aligns across 12 bases. The CDR3 contains 13 residues. V was pared by 6 bases and J by 6 bases, with 1 base of the junction left unmatched. Germline V lookup: CDR1 LNHDA, CDR2 SQIVND (reference sequence). CDR3: CASRTSGSDTQYF. CDR3 DNA sequence: TGTGCCAGTAGGACTAGCGGGAGTGATACGCAGTATTTT.

This clone occurred once. The chain links TRBV5-4 to TRBJ2-5; D gene ambiguous. Trimming removed 4 bases at V and 1 base at J, with 11 bases between. The CDR3 runs to 14 residues. Looked up from germline, CDR1 is SGHNT and CDR2 is YYREEE (reference sequence). CDR3 protein: CASSNRASQETQYF. The DNA of the CDR3 is TGTGCCAGCAGCAACCGGGCCTCCCAAGAGACCCAGTACTTC.

This clone was counted between two and nine times. The same CDR3 also results from other DNA sequences found in this sample. The V and J genes are TRBV28 and TRBJ1-4; D uncertain. Trimming cost V 3 bases and J 7 bases, with 3 bases left between them. This CDR3 contains 11 residues. The germline CDR1 and CDR2 sequences are MDHEN and SYDVKM. CDR3 nucleotides: TGTGCCAGCAGTTTCCGTGAAAAACTGTTTTTT. It yields the protein CASSFREKLFF.

The chain carries TRBV19 and TRBJ2-1; TRBD1 matches at 7 bases. Germline CDR1 LNHDA, CDR2 SQIVND (reference sequence). V lost 5 bases to trimming and J lost 8 bases; unmatched junction nucleotides: 12. CDR3 size: 15 residues. The CDR3 DNA reads as TGTGCCAGTAGTTCGGGACAGCAAACTTGGGATGAGCAGTTCTTC. It yields the protein CASSSGQQTWDEQFF.

This sequence joins TRBV10-1 and TRBJ2-3; D gene uncertain. CDR3 length: 14 residues. V lost 6 bases to trimming and J lost 2 bases, with 12 bases between them. Per germline, CDR1 WNHNN and CDR2 SYGVQD (reference sequence). The CDR3 DNA is TGCGCCAGCAGCAGAACCTACCTCACAGATACGCAGTATTTT. Translated: CASSRTYLTDTQYF.

The chain uses TRBV5-1 and TRBJ2-3, with 11 bases matching TRBD1. Trimming cost V 4 bases and J 5 bases; bases outside gene matches: 3. The CDR3 has 14 residues. Germline loops: CDR1 SGHRS, CDR2 YFSETQ. The CDR3 reads CASSVGTGGDTQYF. For the CDR3, the DNA is TGCGCCAGCAGCGTTGGGACAGGGGGAGATACGCAGTATTTT.

The V gene is TRBV5-1, the J gene TRBJ2-7; 11 nucleotides align to TRBD2. The CDR3 is made up of 16 amino acids. V lost 4 bases, J lost 3 bases, and 9 bases stayed unmatched. CDR1 and CDR2 (germline): SGHRS, YFSETQ. CDR3 sequence: CASSRSTGTSGYEQYF. The CDR3 nucleotides are TGCGCCAGCAGCCGGTCAACCGGGACTAGCGGCTACGAGCAGTACTTC. Using reference TRBV5-1 and TRBJ2-7 for the parts outside the CDR3, the full variable domain is KAGVTQTPRYLIKTRGQQVTLSCSPISGHRSVSWYQQTPGQGLQFLFEYFSETQRNKGNFPGRFSGRQFSNSRSEMNVSTLELGDSALYLCASSRSTGTSGYEQYFGPGTRLTVT.

The chain combines TRBV19 with TRBJ1-1; D remains unclear. Germline V gives CDR1 LNHDA, CDR2 SQIVND (reference sequence). V lost 0 bases and J lost 7, with 15 bases in between. There are 15 residues in the CDR3. CDR3 sequence reads: CASSIDLTGIGEAFF. As DNA, the CDR3 is TGTGCCAGTAGTATAGACCTCACCGGGATCGGTGAAGCTTTCTTT.

This chain uses TRBV21-1 with TRBJ2-7; TRBD2 was called by the table and not checked on the DNA. TRBV21-1 is recorded as a pseudogene. The CDR3 is 17 residues long. The DNA for the CDR3 is TGTGCCAGCAGATCTTCCTTCCCTTGGGGACTAGCTTACGAGCAGTACTTC. It codes for CASRSSFPWGLAYEQYF.

Worth noting for this clone: The same CDR3 arises from other DNA sequences in this sample as well. The V and J genes are TRBV28 and TRBJ1-2; D remains unclear. V was clipped by 1 base and J by 4 bases, with 1 base between them. CDR3 length equals 11 residues. Germline CDR1 MDHEN, CDR2 SYDVKM. The CDR3 here is CASSLSYGYTF. The CDR3 coding sequence is TGTGCCAGCAGTTTATCCTATGGCTACACCTTC.

The rearrangement joins TRBV5-1 to TRBJ2-2, with 8 bases that match TRBD2. The CDR3 has 14 residues. Germline lookup yields CDR1 SGHRS and CDR2 YFSETQ. Unmatched junction bases numbered 5, after V lost 10 bases and J lost 0 bases. In DNA form, the CDR3 reads TGCGCCTTATTAGCGGGACCGAACACCGGGGAGCTGTTTTTT. Translated, it gives CALLAGPNTGELFF.

V is TRBV15 and J is TRBJ1-1; the D gene is possibly TRBD1 (6 bases). This CDR3 contains 15 residues. Germline CDR1 reads LNHNV; CDR2 reads YYDKDF (reference sequence). The V gene lost 0 bases and the J gene lost 4 bases, with 12 bases spanning the gap. CDR3 protein: CATSRDQGISTEAFF. The CDR3, as DNA: TGTGCCACCAGCAGAGACCAGGGGATCAGCACTGAAGCTTTCTTT.

The chain links TRBV5-4 to TRBJ1-1; D unresolved. V dropped 0 bases and J dropped 4 bases, with 16 bases sitting between them. Germline V lookup: CDR1 SGHNT, CDR2 YYREEE (reference sequence). The CDR3 is 16 residues long. The CDR3 protein is CASSLGAKGKGTEAFF. The CDR3 DNA reads TGTGCCAGCAGCTTGGGTGCAAAGGGAAAGGGCACTGAAGCTTTCTTT.

Details on this clone: Because the CDR3's place on the DNA is in doubt, the DNA is left out and the CDR3 is given as listed by TCRdb. The V call is TRBV27, the J call TRBJ2-7; TRBD1, the table's D call, lacks a check against the DNA. The CDR3 is made up of 15 amino acids, end residues included. Germline-derived CDR1 and CDR2 are MNHEY and SMNVEV (reference sequence). This chain's CDR3 is CASSLFGPGNSEQYF.

Note on this clone: Other DNA sequences in this specimen translate into the identical CDR3. V is TRBV28 and J is TRBJ2-7; D uncertain. Trimming stripped 2 bases from V and 7 bases from J, with 6 bases between. CDR1 MDHEN and CDR2 SYDVKM come from the germline V gene. The CDR3 has 11 amino acids. The CDR3 nucleotides read TGTGCCAGCAGTTTACTGGGGGAGCAGTACTTC. Protein product: CASSLLGEQYF.

The chain combines TRBV19 with TRBJ1-2; D remains ambiguous. The CDR3 is 13 residues long. The V end lost 4 bases, the J end lost 1 base, and 7 bases lay between the germline ends. Germline V gives CDR1 LNHDA, CDR2 SQIVND (reference sequence). The CDR3 sequence: CASSNDGNYGYTF. The CDR3 nucleotides read TGTGCCAGTAGTAATGACGGTAACTATGGCTACACCTTC.

The rearrangement uses TRBV10-2 and TRBJ1-2; 8 nucleotides line up with TRBD1. There are 14 residues in the CDR3. Germline V gene data show CDR1 as WSHSY and CDR2 as SAAADI. J was trimmed by 5 bases and V by 6 bases; bases with no gene match: 8. The CDR3 coding sequence is TGCGCCAGCAGCGCACCACAGGGGGTATATGGCTACACCTTC. The encoded protein is CASSAPQGVYGYTF.

This chain connects TRBV4-2 to TRBJ1-3; a weak D match, TRBD1 (6 bases). The CDR3 spans 13 residues. Germline V gives CDR1 LGHNA, CDR2 YNFKEQ. V was clipped by 4 bases and J by 5 bases, with 9 bases between them. As DNA, the CDR3 is TGTGCCAGCAGCCCTACAGGGAGAAACACCATATATTTT. It is translated as CASSPTGRNTIYF.

This clone was picked up a small number of times. The chain has TRBV7-2 and TRBJ1-2, with D uncertain. Germline V CDR1 and CDR2: SGHTA, FQGNSA. Trimming removed 4 bases at V and 5 bases at J, with 8 bases between. The CDR3 is made up of 12 amino acids. The CDR3 sequence: CASSYGLYGYTF. CDR3 DNA: TGTGCCAGCAGCTATGGACTGTATGGCTACACCTTC. Drawing the rest from reference TRBV7-2 and TRBJ1-2, the complete variable domain is GAGVSQSPSNKVTEKGKDVELRCDPISGHTALYWYRQSLGQGLEFLIYFQGNSAPDKSGLPSDRFSAERTGGSVSTLTIQRTQQEDSAVYLCASSYGLYGYTFGSGTRLTVV.

This clone was seen only once. This chain joins TRBV28 and TRBJ1-4; no reliable D call. The CDR3 extends over 13 amino acids. CDR1 is MDHEN, CDR2 SYDVKM, per germline. Trimming removed 11 bases at V and 7 bases at J, with 17 bases between. The CDR3 sequence is CASGSGLGEKLFF. Here the CDR3 DNA reads TGTGCCTCCGGATCCGGGTTGGGTGAAAAACTGTTTTTT.

This clone was recorded once. The V gene is TRBV5-4, the J gene TRBJ2-5; D may be TRBD1 (5 bases). Trimming stripped 2 bases from V and 5 bases from J, with 13 bases between. Per germline, CDR1 SGHNT and CDR2 YYREEE (reference sequence). The CDR3 covers 14 residues. The CDR3 here is CASSFQQGQETQYF. CDR3 nucleotides: TGTGCCAGCAGCTTTCAGCAGGGTCAGGAGACCCAGTACTTC.